These 6 T cell receptor beta chains share one sample of origin, sequenced in a study of regulatory T cells in long-lasting Graves disease. Time point meaning: newly diagnosed GD, antithyroid drugs for less than 3 months. With RNA extracted from PBMCs as input, the TCR library was made. Researchers made TCR beta libraries by using iRepertoire HTBI primers and running Arm-PCR on CDR3 regions. TCRdb fed the multiplex PCR reads into MiXCR, producing one record per CDR3 protein. The sample carries approximately 540,000 distinct CDR3 sequences, 9.5% to 15% recorded once. This sample was shared with a second study, whose subject was T cells in Graves' hyperthyroidism and ophthalmopathy.

The material was peripheral blood mononuclear cells (PBMCs), obtained at new diagnosis, from a patient treated with antithyroid drugs. These receptors were taken from a woman aged 30 to 39 with Graves disease.

This clonotype was recorded at least ten times. The chain couples TRBV29-1 to TRBJ2-3, with no clear D. V gave up 5 bases and J gave up 1 base, with 7 bases separating them. The CDR3 spans 12 residues. Germline V lookup: CDR1 SQVTM, CDR2 ANQGSEA. The CDR3 sequence: CSVRDRTDTQYF. CDR3 in DNA: TGCAGCGTTCGTGATCGCACAGATACGCAGTATTTT.

V and J are TRBV5-6 and TRBJ1-2; D not certain. CDR1 and CDR2 (germline): SGHDT, YYEEEE. Trimming stripped 0 bases from V and 7 bases from J, with 22 bases between. The CDR3 loop spans 17 amino acids. CDR3 bases: TGTGCCAGCAGCTTGGTTGACGGAATCCAACGCGCCGGTGGCTACACCTTC. Encoded protein: CASSLVDGIQRAGGYTF.

This clonotype was observed once. The V call is TRBV20-1, the J call TRBJ2-2; TRBD2 matches 8 bases. The CDR3 is 14 amino acids. The germline V gene has CDR1 DFQATT and CDR2 SNEGSKA (reference sequence). J was trimmed by 3 bases and V by 5 bases; bases with no gene match: 5. CDR3 in DNA: TGCAGTGCTGCGGGGGGAGTCGACACCGGGGAGCTGTTTTTT. Its translation: CSAAGGVDTGELFF.

This clonotype has a handful of counts. This chain links TRBV20-1 with TRBJ2-3, with D hard to call. Germline V lookup: CDR1 DFQATT, CDR2 SNEGSKA (reference sequence). V was pared by 8 bases and J by 1 base, with 13 bases between. CDR3 length: 13 amino acids. As DNA, the CDR3 is TGCAGTTCCCCCGCGTGGGGCACAGATACGCAGTATTTT. This translates into CSSPAWGTDTQYF.

About this clonotype: At one end the junction does not follow the germline gene, possibly because of a read error. CDR3 DNA: TGTGCCAGCAGCTTAGGTTCCTATAGTGGGTATCCCTACGATCAGTACTTC. Its translation: CASSLGSYSGYPYDQYF. The gene calls are TRBV7-2 and TRBJ2-7; D not certain. CDR1 and CDR2 (germline): SGHTA, FQGNSA. The CDR3 extends over 17 amino acids.

This clonotype came up many times. This chain links TRBV6-5 with TRBJ2-7; 10 bases fit TRBD2. Germline CDR1 reads MNHEY; CDR2 reads SVGAGI. Trimming took 0 bases from V and 3 from J; bases not matched to a gene: 5. The CDR3 extends over 16 amino acids. Here the CDR3 reads CASSYSSSGSVYEQYF. The CDR3 DNA sequence: TGTGCCAGCAGTTACTCATCTAGCGGGAGTGTCTACGAGCAGTACTTC.